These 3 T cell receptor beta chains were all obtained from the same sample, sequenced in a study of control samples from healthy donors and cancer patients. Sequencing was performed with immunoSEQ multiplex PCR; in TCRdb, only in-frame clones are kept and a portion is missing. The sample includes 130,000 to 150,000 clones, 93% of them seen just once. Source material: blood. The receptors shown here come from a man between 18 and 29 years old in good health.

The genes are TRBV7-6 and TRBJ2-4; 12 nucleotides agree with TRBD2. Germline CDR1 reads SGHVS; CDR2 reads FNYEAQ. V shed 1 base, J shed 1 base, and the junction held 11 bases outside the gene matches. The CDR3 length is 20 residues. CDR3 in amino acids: CASSLGIPSGGAGAKNIQYF. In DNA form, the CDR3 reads TGTGCCAGCAGCTTAGGAATTCCTAGCGGGGGGGCCGGGGCCAAAAACATTCAGTACTTC.

The CDR3 DNA reads as TGTGCCATCAGTGAGTCTACTAGCGCCTACCCCGATACGCAGTATTTT. Translated: CAISESTSAYPDTQYF. The rearrangement links TRBV10-3 to TRBJ2-3, with 7 bases that match TRBD2. This CDR3 is built from 16 residues. The germline V gene encodes CDR1 ENHRY and CDR2 SYGVKD. With 0 bases clipped from V and 6 bases from J, the junction kept 9 bases outside the gene matches.

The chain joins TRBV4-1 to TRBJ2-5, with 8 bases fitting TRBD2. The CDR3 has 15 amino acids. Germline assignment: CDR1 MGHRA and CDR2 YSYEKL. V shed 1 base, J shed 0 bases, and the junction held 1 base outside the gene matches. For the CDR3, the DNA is TGCGCCAGCAGCCAAGGCGGGGGGAACCAAGAGACCCAGTACTTC. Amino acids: CASSQGGGNQETQYF.